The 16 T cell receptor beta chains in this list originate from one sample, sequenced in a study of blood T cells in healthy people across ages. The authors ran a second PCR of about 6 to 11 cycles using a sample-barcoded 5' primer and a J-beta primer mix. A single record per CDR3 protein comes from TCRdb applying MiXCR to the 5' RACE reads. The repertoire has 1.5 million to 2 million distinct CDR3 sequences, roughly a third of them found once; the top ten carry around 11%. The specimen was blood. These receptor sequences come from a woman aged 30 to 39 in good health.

CDR3: CASSQPRGAHTEAFF. The DNA of the CDR3 is TGTGCCAGCAGCCAGCCAAGGGGGGCCCACACTGAAGCTTTCTTT. The V call is TRBV7-2, the J call TRBJ1-1, with D maybe TRBD1 (6 bases). This CDR3 is built from 15 residues. The V and J ends lost 5 bases and 3 bases respectively, with 16 bases between them. CDR1 SGHTA and CDR2 FQGNSA come from the germline V gene.

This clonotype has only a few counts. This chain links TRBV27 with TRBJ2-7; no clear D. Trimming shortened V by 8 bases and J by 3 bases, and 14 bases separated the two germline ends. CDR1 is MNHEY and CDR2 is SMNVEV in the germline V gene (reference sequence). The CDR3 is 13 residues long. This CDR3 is CASGPSGNYEQYF. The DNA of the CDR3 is TGTGCCAGCGGACCTTCAGGAAACTACGAGCAGTACTTC.

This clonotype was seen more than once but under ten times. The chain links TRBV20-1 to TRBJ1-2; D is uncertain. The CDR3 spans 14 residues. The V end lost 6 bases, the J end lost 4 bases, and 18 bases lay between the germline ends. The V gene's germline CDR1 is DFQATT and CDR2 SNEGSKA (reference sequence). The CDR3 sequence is CSAPPTVSSYGYTF. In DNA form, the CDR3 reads TGCAGTGCGCCCCCCACAGTTTCCTCCTATGGCTACACCTTC.

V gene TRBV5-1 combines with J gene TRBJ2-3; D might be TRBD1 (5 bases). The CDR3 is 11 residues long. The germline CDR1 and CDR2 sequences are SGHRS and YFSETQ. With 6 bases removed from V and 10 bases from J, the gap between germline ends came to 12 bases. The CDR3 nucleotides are TGCGCCAGCAAAGAAAGGGGCGCGCAGTATTTT. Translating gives CASKERGAQYF.

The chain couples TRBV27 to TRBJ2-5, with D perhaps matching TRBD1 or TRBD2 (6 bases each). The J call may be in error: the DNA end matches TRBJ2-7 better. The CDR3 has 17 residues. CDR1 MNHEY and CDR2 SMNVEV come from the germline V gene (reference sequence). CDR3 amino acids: CASSLFTRGPHKYEQYF. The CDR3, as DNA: TGTGCCAGCAGTTTATTTACCCGGGGGCCTCACAAATACGAGCAGTACTTC.

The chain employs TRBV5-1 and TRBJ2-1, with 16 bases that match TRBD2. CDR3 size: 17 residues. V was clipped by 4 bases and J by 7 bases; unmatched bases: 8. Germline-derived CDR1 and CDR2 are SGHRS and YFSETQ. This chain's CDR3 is CASSKGLAGGPRNEQFF. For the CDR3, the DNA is TGCGCCAGCAGCAAGGGACTAGCGGGGGGGCCAAGGAATGAGCAGTTCTTC.

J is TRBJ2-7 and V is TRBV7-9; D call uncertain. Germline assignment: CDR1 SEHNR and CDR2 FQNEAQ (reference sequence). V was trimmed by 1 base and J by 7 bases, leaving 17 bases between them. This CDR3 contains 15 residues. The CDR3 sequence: CASSLDWALWKEQYF. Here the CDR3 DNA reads TGTGCCAGCAGCTTAGACTGGGCCCTATGGAAGGAGCAGTACTTC.

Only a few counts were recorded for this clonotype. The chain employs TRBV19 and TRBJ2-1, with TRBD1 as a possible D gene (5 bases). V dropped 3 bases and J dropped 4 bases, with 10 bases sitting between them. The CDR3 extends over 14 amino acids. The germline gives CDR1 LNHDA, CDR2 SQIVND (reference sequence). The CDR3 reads CASSINQGYNEQFF. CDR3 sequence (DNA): TGTGCCAGTAGTATTAACCAGGGTTACAATGAGCAGTTCTTC.

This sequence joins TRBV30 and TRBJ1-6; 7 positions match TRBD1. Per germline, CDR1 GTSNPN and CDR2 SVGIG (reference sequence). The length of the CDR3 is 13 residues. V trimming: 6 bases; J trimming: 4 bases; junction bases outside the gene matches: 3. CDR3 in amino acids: CACTGQYNSPLHF. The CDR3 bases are TGTGCCTGTACGGGACAGTATAATTCACCCCTCCACTTT.

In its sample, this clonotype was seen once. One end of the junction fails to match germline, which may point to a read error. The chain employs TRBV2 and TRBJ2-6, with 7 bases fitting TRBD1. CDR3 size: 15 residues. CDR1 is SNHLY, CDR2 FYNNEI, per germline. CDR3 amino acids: CASSITGDGATVLTF. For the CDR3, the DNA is TGTGCCAGCAGCATCACAGGGGACGGGGCCACCGTCCTGACTTTC.

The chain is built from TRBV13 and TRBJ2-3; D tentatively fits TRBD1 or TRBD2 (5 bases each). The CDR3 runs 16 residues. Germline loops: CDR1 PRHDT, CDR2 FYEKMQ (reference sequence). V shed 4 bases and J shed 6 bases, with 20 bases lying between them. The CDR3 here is CASSSKNGAEADTQYF. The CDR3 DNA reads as TGTGCCAGCAGCTCCAAAAACGGGGCCGAAGCGGATACGCAGTATTTT. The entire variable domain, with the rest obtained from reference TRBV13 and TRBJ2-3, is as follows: AAGVIQSPRHLIKEKRETATLKCYPIPRHDTVYWYQQGPGQDPQFLISFYEKMQSDKGSIPDRFSAQQFSDYHSELNMSSLELGDSALYFCASSSKNGAEADTQYFGPGTRLTVL.

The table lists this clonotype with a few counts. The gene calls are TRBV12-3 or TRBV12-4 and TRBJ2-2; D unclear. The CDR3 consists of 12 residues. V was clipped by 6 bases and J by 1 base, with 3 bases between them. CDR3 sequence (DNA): TGTGCCAGCAGGCAGAACACCGGGGAGCTGTTTTTT. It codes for CASRQNTGELFF.

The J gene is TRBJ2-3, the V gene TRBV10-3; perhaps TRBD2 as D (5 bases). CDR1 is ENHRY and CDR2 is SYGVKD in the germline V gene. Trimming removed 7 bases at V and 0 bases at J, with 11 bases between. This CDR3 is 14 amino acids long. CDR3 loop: CAIKRAFSTDTQYF. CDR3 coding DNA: TGTGCCATCAAGAGGGCCTTCAGCACAGATACGCAGTATTTT.

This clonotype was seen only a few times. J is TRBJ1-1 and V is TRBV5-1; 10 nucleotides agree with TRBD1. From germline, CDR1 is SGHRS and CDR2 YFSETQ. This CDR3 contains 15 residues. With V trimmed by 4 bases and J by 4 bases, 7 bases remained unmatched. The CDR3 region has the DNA TGCGCCAGCAGCCCTGGGGACAGGGGTATCACTGAAGCTTTCTTT. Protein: CASSPGDRGITEAFF. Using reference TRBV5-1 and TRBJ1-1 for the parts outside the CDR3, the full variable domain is KAGVTQTPRYLIKTRGQQVTLSCSPISGHRSVSWYQQTPGQGLQFLFEYFSETQRNKGNFPGRFSGRQFSNSRSEMNVSTLELGDSALYLCASSPGDRGITEAFFGQGTRLTVV.

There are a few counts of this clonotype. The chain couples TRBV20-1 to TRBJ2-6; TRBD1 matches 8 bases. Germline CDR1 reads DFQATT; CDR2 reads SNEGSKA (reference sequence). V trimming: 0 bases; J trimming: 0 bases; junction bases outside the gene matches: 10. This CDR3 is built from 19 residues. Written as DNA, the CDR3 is TGCAGTGCTAGAGATCTGTCCGGGACAGGATTCTCTGGGGCCAACGTCCTGACTTTC. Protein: CSARDLSGTGFSGANVLTF.

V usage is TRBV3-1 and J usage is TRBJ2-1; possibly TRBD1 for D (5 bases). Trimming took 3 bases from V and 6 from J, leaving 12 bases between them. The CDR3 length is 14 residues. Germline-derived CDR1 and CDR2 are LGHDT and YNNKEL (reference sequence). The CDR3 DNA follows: TGTGCCAGCAGCCAGGGGCTATGGATCAATGAGCAGTTCTTC. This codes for CASSQGLWINEQFF.